This entry lists 27 T cell receptor beta chains sequenced from one sample in a study of spatial heterogeneity in lung cancer. Described time point: blood at routine non-recurrence follow-up after resection. TCRdb re-called the 5' RACE reads through MiXCR, storing one row per CDR3 protein. Counted here are under 35,000 distinct CDR3 sequences, 5% to 6.5% occurring once; the ten biggest clones make up 20% to 25%. The sample here was PBMCs, taken at follow-up. These receptors were obtained from a female donor with early-stage non-small cell lung cancer.

This clonotype was recorded many times. The rearrangement uses TRBV6-1 and TRBJ2-7; no definite D call. Germline CDR1 and CDR2: MNHNS and SASEGT. Trimming cost V 6 bases and J 7 bases, with 10 bases left between them. The CDR3 has 11 residues. This CDR3 is CASSPRLEQYF. CDR3 coding DNA: TGTGCCAGCAGCCCTCGCTTAGAGCAGTACTTC.

Ten or more counts support this clonotype. The gene calls are TRBV7-2 and TRBJ2-7; TRBD2 is a possible D gene (6 bases). V shed 8 bases and J shed 2 bases, with 19 bases lying between them. Germline-derived CDR1 and CDR2 are SGHTA and FQGNSA. The CDR3 has 15 amino acids. The CDR3, as DNA: TGTGCCAGCCGCAGGAGGGAGGACTCGGCCTACGAGCAGTACTTC. Protein: CASRRREDSAYEQYF.

V gene TRBV6-5 combines with J gene TRBJ1-1; D is perhaps TRBD1 (5 bases). V lost 8 bases and J lost 5, with 18 bases in between. The CDR3 runs to 14 residues. Germline V lookup: CDR1 MNHEY, CDR2 SVGAGI. The CDR3 protein is CASGDPRGQTEAFF. The CDR3 DNA reads as TGTGCCAGCGGGGACCCTAGGGGCCAGACTGAAGCTTTCTTT.

This clonotype ranks as medium-sized (0.01 to 0.1%). The chain joins TRBV7-8 to TRBJ2-1; 8 nucleotides align to TRBD2. J lost 6 bases, V lost 4 bases, and 5 bases had no gene match. The V gene's germline CDR1 is SGHVS and CDR2 FQNEAQ. The CDR3 loop spans 14 amino acids. The DNA for the CDR3 is TGTGCCAGCAGCTACCGACTAGCGAGCAATGAGCAGTTCTTC. It yields the protein CASSYRLASNEQFF.

This clonotype was counted many times. The chain links TRBV5-1 to TRBJ2-7; 7 bases are a match to TRBD2. The CDR3 length is 16 residues. Germline V gives CDR1 SGHRS, CDR2 YFSETQ. J was trimmed by 3 bases and V by 1 base; bases with no gene match: 10. As DNA, the CDR3 is TGCGCCAGCAGCTTGAGCGGGGTCGGGATGGTCTACGAGCAGTACTTC. Protein product: CASSLSGVGMVYEQYF.

This clonotype was detected many times. The CDR3 sequence: CASSSPDRVSTDTQYF. The CDR3 bases are TGTGCCAGCAGCTCTCCAGACAGGGTTAGCACAGATACGCAGTATTTT. This rearrangement joins TRBV13 to TRBJ2-3, with 7 bases matching TRBD1. Germline CDR1 and CDR2: PRHDT and FYEKMQ (reference sequence). J gave up 0 bases and V 4 bases, and 7 bases lay outside the gene matches. The CDR3 runs 16 residues.

This clonotype was seen many times. The J gene is TRBJ1-2, the V gene TRBV29-1; 7 nucleotides match TRBD1. Looked up from germline, CDR1 is SQVTM and CDR2 is ANQGSEA. The trim removed 6 bases at V and 2 bases at J, leaving 6 bases unmatched. The CDR3 covers 13 residues. Here the CDR3 DNA reads TGCAGCGTCGCCGAACAGGGGAACTATGGCTACACCTTC. Protein sequence: CSVAEQGNYGYTF.

The J gene is TRBJ2-1, the V gene TRBV12-3 or TRBV12-4, with D maybe TRBD1 (6 bases). The CDR3 is made up of 15 amino acids. The V and J ends lost 5 bases and 0 bases respectively, with 11 bases between them. DNA of the CDR3: TGTGCCAGCAGTCGGACAGACCCCTCCTACAATGAGCAGTTCTTC. It is translated as CASSRTDPSYNEQFF.

There are many counts of this clonotype. This sequence joins TRBV7-2 and TRBJ2-7; D ambiguous. The CDR3 is made up of 13 amino acids. Looked up from germline, CDR1 is SGHTA and CDR2 is FQGNSA. V was clipped by 8 bases and J by 4 bases, with 15 bases between them. CDR3 loop: CASSPPTPYEQYF. The CDR3 DNA reads as TGTGCCAGCTCCCCACCGACCCCTTACGAGCAGTACTTC. Variable domain in full (rest from reference TRBV7-2 and TRBJ2-7): GAGVSQSPSNKVTEKGKDVELRCDPISGHTALYWYRQSLGQGLEFLIYFQGNSAPDKSGLPSDRFSAERTGGSVSTLTIQRTQQEDSAVYLCASSPPTPYEQYFGPGTRLTVT.

At least ten counts were recorded for this clonotype. The rearrangement joins TRBV7-8 to TRBJ2-1; 7 bases map to TRBD2. J gave up 4 bases and V 1 base, and 4 bases lay outside the gene matches. The CDR3 extends over 15 amino acids. The V gene's germline CDR1 is SGHVS and CDR2 FQNEAQ. CDR3 protein: CASSLGLAGYNEQFF. In nucleotides, the CDR3 is TGTGCCAGCAGCTTAGGACTAGCTGGTTACAATGAGCAGTTCTTC.

In this sample, this clonotype turned up a few times. The gene calls are TRBV4-2 and TRBJ1-2, with 7 bases aligning to TRBD1. Germline V lookup: CDR1 LGHNA, CDR2 YNFKEQ. CDR3 length: 13 amino acids. V was clipped by 0 bases and J by 8 bases; unmatched bases: 3. The CDR3 loop is CASSQEGGAGYTF. The CDR3 DNA reads as TGTGCCAGCAGCCAAGAAGGGGGCGCGGGCTACACCTTC.

This sequence joins TRBV9 and TRBJ1-1, with no clear D. The germline V gene has CDR1 SGDLS and CDR2 YYNGEE. V lost 0 bases to trimming and J lost 11 bases, with 17 bases between them. This CDR3 spans 14 amino acids. CDR3: CASSVGGSNDRAFF. CDR3 bases: TGTGCCAGCAGCGTAGGGGGTAGTAACGATCGGGCTTTCTTT.

This clonotype was picked up many times. This rearrangement joins TRBV5-1 to TRBJ2-7, with a weak D call TRBD2 (5 bases). V lost 1 base, J lost 5 bases, and 10 bases lay in between. The CDR3 consists of 13 residues. The germline gives CDR1 SGHRS, CDR2 YFSETQ. The CDR3 loop reads CASSLTGSNEQYF. CDR3 DNA: TGCGCCAGCAGCTTGACTGGGAGCAACGAGCAGTACTTC.

This clonotype was seen at least ten times. This chain uses TRBV12-3 or TRBV12-4 with TRBJ2-7, with D possibly TRBD2 on 5 matching bases. This CDR3 has 12 residues. Trimming took off 8 bases at V and 4 bases at J, with 12 bases between the two ends. CDR3 amino acids: CASGPSGYEQYF. For the CDR3, the DNA is TGTGCCAGCGGGCCCTCGGGGTACGAGCAGTACTTC.

The J gene is TRBJ2-7, the V gene TRBV12-3 or TRBV12-4, with D perhaps TRBD2 (6 bases). CDR3 length equals 12 residues. Trimming stripped 6 bases from V and 5 bases from J, with 11 bases between. CDR3 in DNA: TGTGCCAGCAGCCTTAGCGGCCACGAGCAGTACTTC. This encodes CASSLSGHEQYF.

This clonotype was detected many times. The rearrangement links TRBV20-1 to TRBJ2-7; a possible D gene is TRBD2 (5 bases). This CDR3 spans 14 amino acids. Per the germline V gene, CDR1 is DFQATT and CDR2 is SNEGSKA (reference sequence). V lost 3 bases, J lost 4 bases, and 16 bases lay in between. In DNA, the CDR3 is TGCAGTGCTAGGGTCTCGGGATTGATATACGAGCAGTACTTC. It codes for CSARVSGLIYEQYF.

The table lists this clonotype with many counts. CDR3 coding DNA: TGTGCCAGCAGCCCGGACAGGGGCACAGATACGCAGTATTTT. This gives the protein CASSPDRGTDTQYF. The chain employs TRBV25-1 and TRBJ2-3; TRBD1 agrees at 8 bases. This CDR3 region has 14 residues. Germline assignment: CDR1 MGHDK and CDR2 SYGVNS. After removal of 6 bases from V and 1 base from J, the junction contained 3 bases not matched to a gene.

This clonotype was observed many times. This chain links TRBV4-2 with TRBJ2-1; TRBD1 matches at 8 bases. CDR1 and CDR2 from the germline V gene are LGHNA and YNFKEQ. V was clipped by 1 base and J by 5 bases; unmatched bases: 4. This CDR3 region has 15 residues. This CDR3 reads CASSQVQGGDNEQFF. The CDR3 nucleotides read TGTGCCAGCAGCCAAGTACAGGGGGGCGACAATGAGCAGTTCTTC.

This clonotype was recorded many times. This chain connects TRBV29-1 to TRBJ2-1; weak D call: TRBD2 (5 bases). Trimming stripped 3 bases from V and 3 bases from J, with 9 bases between. This CDR3 spans 13 amino acids. The germline V gene encodes CDR1 SQVTM and CDR2 ANQGSEA. The CDR3 coding sequence is TGCAGCGTTGAGAACCGGGACTACAATGAGCAGTTCTTC. As protein: CSVENRDYNEQFF.

The table lists this clonotype with many counts. The rearrangement uses TRBV27 and TRBJ2-3; D is undetermined. Germline-derived CDR1 and CDR2 are MNHEY and SMNVEV (reference sequence). V lost 5 bases to trimming and J lost 2 bases, with 23 bases between them. The CDR3 contains 18 residues. CDR3 region: CASSALEPKTWPTDTQYF. The CDR3, as DNA: TGTGCCAGCAGTGCCCTCGAGCCCAAGACTTGGCCCACAGATACGCAGTATTTT.

The chain recombines TRBV11-2 with TRBJ2-5, with D maybe TRBD1 (6 bases). Germline assignment: CDR1 SGHAT and CDR2 FQNNGV. The CDR3 loop spans 13 amino acids. Trimming pared 3 bases from V and 4 bases from J, leaving 9 bases between. The CDR3 sequence is CASSFDRLETQYF. DNA for the CDR3: TGTGCCAGCAGCTTTGACAGGCTAGAGACCCAGTACTTC.

This clonotype was recorded at least ten times. The V and J genes are TRBV7-2 and TRBJ2-3; 14 bases are a match to TRBD2. Germline V lookup: CDR1 SGHTA, CDR2 FQGNSA. The CDR3 extends over 16 amino acids. Trimming cost V 5 bases and J 7 bases; bases outside gene matches: 8. CDR3 sequence (DNA): TGTGCCAGCAGCGGAGGACTAGCGGGAGGTGAAAATACGCAGTATTTT. It translates to CASSGGLAGGENTQYF. The variable domain in full, with the rest retrieved from reference TRBV7-2 and TRBJ2-3, is GAGVSQSPSNKVTEKGKDVELRCDPISGHTALYWYRQSLGQGLEFLIYFQGNSAPDKSGLPSDRFSAERTGGSVSTLTIQRTQQEDSAVYLCASSGGLAGGENTQYFGPGTRLTVL.

The genes are TRBV6-5 and TRBJ1-5; perhaps TRBD1 as D (5 bases). Germline V gives CDR1 MNHEY, CDR2 SVGAGI. Trimming removed 5 bases from V and 0 bases from J, with 17 bases in between. The CDR3 runs to 17 residues. CDR3 nucleotides: TGTGCCAGCAGTCCCCGGGACGGGATTTATAGCAATCAGCCCCAGCATTTT. Amino acids: CASSPRDGIYSNQPQHF.

This clonotype was seen repeatedly, ten times or more. This sequence joins TRBV20-1 and TRBJ2-5; no clear D. Trimming took 0 bases from V and 3 from J, leaving 8 bases between them. The CDR3 runs 13 residues. Per germline, CDR1 DFQATT and CDR2 SNEGSKA (reference sequence). CDR3 protein: CSARDTVEETQYF. CDR3 coding DNA: TGCAGTGCTAGAGATACGGTAGAAGAGACCCAGTACTTC.

This clonotype came up many times. The chain uses TRBV28 and TRBJ2-3; 13 bases are a match to TRBD2. Unmatched junction bases numbered 6, after V lost 7 bases and J lost 5 bases. There are 15 residues in the CDR3. Germline V gives CDR1 MDHEN, CDR2 SYDVKM. In DNA form, the CDR3 reads TGTGCCAGCAAAACTAGCGGGAGGGGGAGAGATACGCAGTATTTT. It is translated as CASKTSGRGRDTQYF.

This clonotype appeared many times. Here the CDR3 reads CATSRRLGGAFEQYF. In nucleotides, the CDR3 is TGTGCCACCAGCCGTCGGTTGGGGGGGGCCTTTGAGCAGTACTTC. The chain combines TRBV6-5 with TRBJ2-7, with D perhaps matching TRBD2 (7 bases). V lost 10 bases and J 7 bases, leaving 26 bases between the germline ends. Germline V gene sequence: CDR1 MNHEY, CDR2 SVGAGI. The CDR3 runs to 15 residues.

This clonotype is deemed medium-sized. V and J are TRBV19 and TRBJ1-2, with D possibly matching TRBD1 (5 bases). The CDR3 totals 13 residues. CDR1 LNHDA and CDR2 SQIVND come from the germline V gene (reference sequence). V lost 5 bases and J lost 7, with 14 bases in between. CDR3 sequence (DNA): TGTGCCAGTAGTCTCCAGGGAGGATTTGGCTACACCTTC. Translated, it gives CASSLQGGFGYTF.